The rows below give T cell receptor beta chains drawn from one sample of a study of CXCR3-negative and CXCR3-positive naive CD8 T cells. One entry per CDR3 protein, without DNA, is what TCRdb gives after re-calling the 5' RACE reads. The sample table includes some 53,000 distinct CDR3 sequences. Sequenced input: naive CXCR3+ CD8+ T cells from blood. These receptors were obtained from a human donor in good health. Some clones in this sample may be carry-over from other donors' samples. Both conserved end residues are part of each CDR3. The order of the fields is CDR3 protein, V gene, J gene.

CDR3 protein: CSATWTEGDFDQPQHF
V gene: TRBV20-1
J gene: TRBJ1-5

CDR3 protein: CATGSSRNNEQFF
V gene: TRBV24-1
J gene: TRBJ2-1

CDR3 protein: CASRFRRGDTEQFF
V gene: TRBV4-3
J gene: TRBJ2-1

CDR3 protein: CASSQVTNQPQHF
V gene: TRBV4-1
J gene: TRBJ1-5

CDR3 protein: CASGRLPYEQYF
V gene: TRBV7-3
J gene: TRBJ2-7

CDR3 protein: CASSPYGGTYEQYF
V gene: TRBV9
J gene: TRBJ2-7

CDR3 protein: CSLDSYNEQFF
V gene: TRBV29-1
J gene: TRBJ2-1

CDR3 protein: CASSTETGSNQPQHF
V gene: TRBV11-2
J gene: TRBJ1-5

CDR3 protein: CASSPGGVYNEQFF
V gene: TRBV7-3
J gene: TRBJ2-1

CDR3 protein: CASSQIRTDTQYF
V gene: TRBV7-6
J gene: TRBJ2-3

CDR3 protein: CASSPTGLSNQPQHF
V gene: TRBV28
J gene: TRBJ1-5

CDR3 protein: CASSPRTLATYNEQFF
V gene: TRBV9
J gene: TRBJ2-1

CDR3 protein: CASSWGVKGTGELFF
V gene: TRBV28
J gene: TRBJ2-2

CDR3 protein: CSVVEDQETQYF
V gene: TRBV29-1
J gene: TRBJ2-5